The 8 T cell receptor beta chains in this list originate from one sample, sequenced in a study of Graves' ophthalmopathy and Graves' hyperthyroidism. RNA transcripts were the source from which TCR beta CDR3 regions were amplified. An opening RT-PCR round employed HTBI primers and preceded a second-round multiplex PCR. Each CDR3 protein gets one entry after TCRdb re-called the multiplex PCR reads with MiXCR. In the table there are 500,000 to 700,000 distinct CDR3 sequences, approximately 35% of which are singletons. Sequencing was performed on peripheral blood or thyroid tissue (not recorded which). These receptors were collected from an adult man with Graves' hyperthyroidism.

The table lists this clonotype with many counts. The chain combines TRBV2 with TRBJ1-5; D possibly corresponds to TRBD1 (5 bases). CDR3 length equals 15 residues. The germline CDR1 and CDR2 sequences are SNHLY and FYNNEI. Trimming shortened V by 4 bases and J by 1 base, and 11 bases separated the two germline ends. The chain's CDR3 is CASSGRTSSNQPQHF. In DNA, the CDR3 is TGTGCCAGCAGTGGGCGGACATCGAGCAATCAGCCCCAGCATTTT.

The gene calls are TRBV19 and TRBJ2-3, with 9 bases aligning to TRBD1. Germline CDR1 and CDR2: LNHDA and SQIVND (reference sequence). The CDR3 contains 15 residues. The ends lost 4 bases at V and 3 bases at J; junction bases unmatched: 5. DNA of the CDR3: TGTGCCAGTAGTAAGCCGGGACAGGGAACAGATACGCAGTATTTT. It translates to CASSKPGQGTDTQYF.

At least ten counts were recorded for this clonotype. The J gene is TRBJ2-7, the V gene TRBV5-1; 9 bases are a match to TRBD1. Looked up from germline, CDR1 is SGHRS and CDR2 is YFSETQ. The CDR3 loop spans 14 amino acids. V shed 4 bases and J 3 bases; nucleotides not matched to a gene: 5. The CDR3 coding sequence is TGCGCCAGCAGCCCCGGGACAGGGCTCTACGAGCAGTACTTC. Translated: CASSPGTGLYEQYF.

The V gene is TRBV5-8, the J gene TRBJ2-7; D uncertain. The CDR3 covers 15 residues. Trimming took 2 bases from V and 4 from J, leaving 16 bases between them. CDR1 and CDR2 (germline): SGHTS, YDEGEE. CDR3 nucleotide sequence: TGTGCCAGCAGCTTATCTTCTCCGGCCCCATACGAGCAGTACTTC. It translates to CASSLSSPAPYEQYF.

This clonotype has only a few counts. The chain carries TRBV6-1 and TRBJ1-4; 7 positions agree with TRBD1. The CDR3 is made up of 14 amino acids. Germline CDR1 reads MNHNS; CDR2 reads SASEGT. V lost 6 bases, J lost 6 bases, and 7 bases stayed unmatched. CDR3 sequence: CASSTGVGDEKLFF. The DNA of the CDR3 is TGTGCCAGCAGCACAGGGGTTGGGGATGAAAAACTGTTTTTT.

The chain couples TRBV4-1 to TRBJ1-2; maybe TRBD1 (5 bases). The CDR3 covers 15 residues. The germline V gene has CDR1 MGHRA and CDR2 YSYEKL. The germline V and J ends were trimmed by 0 bases and 3 bases, with 11 bases remaining between them. In DNA form, the CDR3 reads TGCGCCAGCAGCCAAGAACAGGCGGGGGACTATGGCTACACCTTC. This sequence encodes CASSQEQAGDYGYTF.

This clonotype was detected ten times or more. The chain joins TRBV5-8 to TRBJ2-7; TRBD2 aligns across 9 bases. Trimming at V came to 1 base and at J to 6 bases, leaving 14 bases not matched to a gene. The germline V gene encodes CDR1 SGHTS and CDR2 YDEGEE. The CDR3 is 17 amino acids. CDR3 in DNA: TGTGCCAGCAGCTTGCTTGCCGTAGCGGGAGCCTCCACCGAGCAGTACTTC. Amino acid sequence: CASSLLAVAGASTEQYF.

This chain connects TRBV12-3 or TRBV12-4 to TRBJ1-5, with 7 bases lining up with TRBD1. This CDR3 spans 15 amino acids. The V segment lost 2 bases and the J segment 5 bases; nucleotides outside the gene matches: 6. The CDR3 here is CASSLQAGGHQPQHF. Written as DNA, the CDR3 is TGTGCCAGCAGTTTACAGGCAGGGGGTCATCAGCCCCAGCATTTT.